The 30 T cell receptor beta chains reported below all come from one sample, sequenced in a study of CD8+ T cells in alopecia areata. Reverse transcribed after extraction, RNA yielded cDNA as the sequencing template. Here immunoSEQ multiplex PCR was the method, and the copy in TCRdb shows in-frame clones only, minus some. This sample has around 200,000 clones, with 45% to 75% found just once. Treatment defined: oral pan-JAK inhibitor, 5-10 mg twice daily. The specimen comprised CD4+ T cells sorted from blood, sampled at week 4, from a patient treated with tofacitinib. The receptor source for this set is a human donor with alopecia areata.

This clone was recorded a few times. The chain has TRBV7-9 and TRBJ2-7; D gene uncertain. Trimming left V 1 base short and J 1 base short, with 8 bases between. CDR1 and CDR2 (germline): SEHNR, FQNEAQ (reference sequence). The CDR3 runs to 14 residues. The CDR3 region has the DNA TGTGCCAGCAGCTTAGAGAGGTTATCCTACGAGCAGTACTTC. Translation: CASSLERLSYEQYF.

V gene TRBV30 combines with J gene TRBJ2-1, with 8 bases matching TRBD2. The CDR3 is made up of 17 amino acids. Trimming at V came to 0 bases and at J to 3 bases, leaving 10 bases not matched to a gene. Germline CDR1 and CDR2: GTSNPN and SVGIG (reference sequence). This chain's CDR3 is CAWSVTPGTRDYNEQFF. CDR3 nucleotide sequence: TGTGCCTGGAGTGTAACCCCGGGGACTAGGGACTACAATGAGCAGTTCTTC.

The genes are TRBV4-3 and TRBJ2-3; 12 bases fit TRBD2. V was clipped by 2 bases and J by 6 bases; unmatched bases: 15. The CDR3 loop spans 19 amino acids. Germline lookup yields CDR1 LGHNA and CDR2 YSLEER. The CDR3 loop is CASSQTPLLASGRGDTQYF. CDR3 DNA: TGCGCCAGCAGCCAAACCCCCCTGTTGGCTAGCGGGAGGGGGGATACGCAGTATTTT.

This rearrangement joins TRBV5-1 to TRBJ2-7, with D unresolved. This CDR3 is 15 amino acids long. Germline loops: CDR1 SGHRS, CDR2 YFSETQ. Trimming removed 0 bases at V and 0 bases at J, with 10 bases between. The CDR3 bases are TGCGCCAGCAGCTTGGACACACTGAGCTCCTACGAGCAGTACTTC. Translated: CASSLDTLSSYEQYF.

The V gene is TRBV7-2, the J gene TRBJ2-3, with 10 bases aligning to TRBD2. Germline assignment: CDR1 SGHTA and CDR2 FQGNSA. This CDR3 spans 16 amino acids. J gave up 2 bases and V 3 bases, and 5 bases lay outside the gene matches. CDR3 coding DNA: TGTGCCAGCAGCTTTGGACTAGCGGAATTCACAGATACGCAGTATTTT. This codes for CASSFGLAEFTDTQYF.

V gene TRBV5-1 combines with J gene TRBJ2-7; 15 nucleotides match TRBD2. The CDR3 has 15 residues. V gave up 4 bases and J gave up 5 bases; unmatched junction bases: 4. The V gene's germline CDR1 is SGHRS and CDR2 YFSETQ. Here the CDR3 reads CASSVGLAGGNEQYF. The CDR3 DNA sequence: TGCGCCAGCAGCGTGGGACTAGCGGGAGGAAACGAGCAGTACTTC. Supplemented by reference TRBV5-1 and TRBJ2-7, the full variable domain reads KAGVTQTPRYLIKTRGQQVTLSCSPISGHRSVSWYQQTPGQGLQFLFEYFSETQRNKGNFPGRFSGRQFSNSRSEMNVSTLELGDSALYLCASSVGLAGGNEQYFGPGTRLTVT.

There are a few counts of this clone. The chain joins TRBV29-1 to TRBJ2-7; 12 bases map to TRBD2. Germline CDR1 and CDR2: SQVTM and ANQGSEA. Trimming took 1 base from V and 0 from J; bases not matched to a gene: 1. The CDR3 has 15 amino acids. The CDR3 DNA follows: TGCAGCGTTGAAGGACTAGCGGGAGTCTCCTACGAGCAGTACTTC. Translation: CSVEGLAGVSYEQYF.

The CDR3 here is CASSDFGGAGDEQYF. CDR3 coding DNA: TGTGCCAGCAGTGATTTCGGGGGCGCTGGAGACGAGCAGTACTTC. The chain uses TRBV25-1 and TRBJ2-7; D may correspond to TRBD1 or TRBD2 (6 bases each). Between the trimmed V and J ends, which lost 3 bases and 5 bases, there was a span of 17 bases. The germline V gene encodes CDR1 MGHDK and CDR2 SYGVNS. The CDR3 contains 15 residues.

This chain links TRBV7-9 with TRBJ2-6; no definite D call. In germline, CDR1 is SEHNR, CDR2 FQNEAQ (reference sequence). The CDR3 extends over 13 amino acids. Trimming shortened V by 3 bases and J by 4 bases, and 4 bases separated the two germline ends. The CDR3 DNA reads TGTGCCAGCAGCTTCACCGGGGCCAACGTCCTGACTTTC. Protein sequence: CASSFTGANVLTF. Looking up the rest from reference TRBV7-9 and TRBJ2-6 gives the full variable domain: DTGVSQNPRHKITKRGQNVTFRCDPISEHNRLYWYRQTLGQGPEFLTYFQNEAQLEKSRLLSDRFSAERPKGSFSTLEIQRTEQGDSAMYLCASSFTGANVLTFGAGSRLTVL.

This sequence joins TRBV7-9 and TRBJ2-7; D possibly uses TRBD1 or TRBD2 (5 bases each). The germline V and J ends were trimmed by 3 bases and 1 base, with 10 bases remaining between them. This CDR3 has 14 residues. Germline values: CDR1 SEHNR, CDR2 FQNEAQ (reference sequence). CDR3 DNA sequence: TGTGCCAGCAGCTTCCCGGGACCGTCCTACGAGCAGTACTTC. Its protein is CASSFPGPSYEQYF.

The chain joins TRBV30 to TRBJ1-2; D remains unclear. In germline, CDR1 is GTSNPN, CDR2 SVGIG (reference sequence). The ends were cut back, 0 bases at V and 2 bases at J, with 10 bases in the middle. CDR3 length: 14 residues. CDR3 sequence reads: CAWSVHGQNYGYTF. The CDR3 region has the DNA TGTGCCTGGAGTGTACATGGGCAGAACTATGGCTACACCTTC.

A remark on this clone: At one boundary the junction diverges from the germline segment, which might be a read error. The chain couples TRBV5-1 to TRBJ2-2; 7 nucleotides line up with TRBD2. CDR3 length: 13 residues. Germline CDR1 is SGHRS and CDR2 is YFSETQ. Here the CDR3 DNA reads TGCGCCAGCAGCTTGGTCCAGGGCGGGGGGCTGTTTTTT. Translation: CASSLVQGGGLFF.

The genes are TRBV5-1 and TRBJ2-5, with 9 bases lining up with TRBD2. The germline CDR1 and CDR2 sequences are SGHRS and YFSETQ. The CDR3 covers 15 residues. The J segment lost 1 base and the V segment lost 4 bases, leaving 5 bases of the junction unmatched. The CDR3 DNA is TGCGCCAGCAGCCTCCCGACTAGCGGCCAAGAGACCCAGTACTTC. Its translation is CASSLPTSGQETQYF.

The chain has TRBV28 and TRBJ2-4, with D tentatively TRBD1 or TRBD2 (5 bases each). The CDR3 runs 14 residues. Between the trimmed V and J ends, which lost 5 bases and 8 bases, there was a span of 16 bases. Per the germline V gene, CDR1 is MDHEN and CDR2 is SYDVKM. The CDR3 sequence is CASSTGTLRDIQYF. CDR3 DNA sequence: TGTGCCAGCAGTACCGGGACCCTCCGGGACATTCAGTACTTC. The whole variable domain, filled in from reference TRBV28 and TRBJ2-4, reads DVKVTQSSRYLVKRTGEKVFLECVQDMDHENMFWYRQDPGLGLRLIYFSYDVKMKEKGDIPEGYSVSREKKERFSLILESASTNQTSMYLCASSTGTLRDIQYFGAGTRLSVL.

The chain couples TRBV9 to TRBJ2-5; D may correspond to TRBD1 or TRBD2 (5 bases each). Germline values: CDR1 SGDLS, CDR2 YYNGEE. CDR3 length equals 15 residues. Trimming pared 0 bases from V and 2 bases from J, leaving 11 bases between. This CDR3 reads CASSVEGRRQETQYF. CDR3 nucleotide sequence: TGTGCCAGCAGCGTAGAGGGGCGGAGGCAAGAGACCCAGTACTTC.

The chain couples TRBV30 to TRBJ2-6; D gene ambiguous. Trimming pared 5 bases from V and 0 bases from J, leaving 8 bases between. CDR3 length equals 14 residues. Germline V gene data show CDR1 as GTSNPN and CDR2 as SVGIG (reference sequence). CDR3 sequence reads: CAWDGPSGANVLTF. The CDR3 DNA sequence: TGTGCCTGGGACGGACCCTCTGGGGCCAACGTCCTGACTTTC.

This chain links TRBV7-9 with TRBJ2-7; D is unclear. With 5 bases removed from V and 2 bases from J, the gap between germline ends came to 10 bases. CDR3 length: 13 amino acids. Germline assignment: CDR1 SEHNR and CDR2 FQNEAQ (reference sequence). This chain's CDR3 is CASSHDTAYEQYF. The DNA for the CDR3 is TGTGCCAGCAGCCATGACACAGCCTACGAGCAGTACTTC. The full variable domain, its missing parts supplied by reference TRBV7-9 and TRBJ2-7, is DTGVSQNPRHKITKRGQNVTFRCDPISEHNRLYWYRQTLGQGPEFLTYFQNEAQLEKSRLLSDRFSAERPKGSFSTLEIQRTEQGDSAMYLCASSHDTAYEQYFGPGTRLTVT.

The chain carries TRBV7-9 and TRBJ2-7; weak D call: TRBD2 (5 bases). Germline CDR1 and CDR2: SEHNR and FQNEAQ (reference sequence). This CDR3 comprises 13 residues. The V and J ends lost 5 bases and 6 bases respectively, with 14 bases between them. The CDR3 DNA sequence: TGTGCCAGCAGCGAAGACTACGCTGGCGAGCAGTACTTC. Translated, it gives CASSEDYAGEQYF. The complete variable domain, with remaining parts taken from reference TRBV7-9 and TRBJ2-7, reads DTGVSQNPRHKITKRGQNVTFRCDPISEHNRLYWYRQTLGQGPEFLTYFQNEAQLEKSRLLSDRFSAERPKGSFSTLEIQRTEQGDSAMYLCASSEDYAGEQYFGPGTRLTVT.

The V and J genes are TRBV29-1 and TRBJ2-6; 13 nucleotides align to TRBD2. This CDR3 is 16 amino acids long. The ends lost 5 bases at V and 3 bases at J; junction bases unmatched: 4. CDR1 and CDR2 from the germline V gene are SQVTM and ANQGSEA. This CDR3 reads CSVRGLAGVGANVLTF. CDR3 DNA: TGCAGCGTTCGAGGACTAGCGGGAGTTGGGGCCAACGTCCTGACTTTC.

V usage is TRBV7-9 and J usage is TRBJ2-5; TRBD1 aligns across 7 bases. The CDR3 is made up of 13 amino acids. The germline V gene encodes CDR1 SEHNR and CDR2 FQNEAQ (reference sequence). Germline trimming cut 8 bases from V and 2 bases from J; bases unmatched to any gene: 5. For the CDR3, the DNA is TGTGCCAGCGGATCGGGACAGCAAGAGACCCAGTACTTC. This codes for CASGSGQQETQYF.

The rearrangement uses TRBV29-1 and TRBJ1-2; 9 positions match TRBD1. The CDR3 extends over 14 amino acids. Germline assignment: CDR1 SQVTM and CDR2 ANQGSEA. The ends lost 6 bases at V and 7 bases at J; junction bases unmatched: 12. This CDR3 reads CSVVRDGTGSGYTF. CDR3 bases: TGCAGCGTAGTAAGGGATGGGACAGGGAGTGGCTACACCTTC.

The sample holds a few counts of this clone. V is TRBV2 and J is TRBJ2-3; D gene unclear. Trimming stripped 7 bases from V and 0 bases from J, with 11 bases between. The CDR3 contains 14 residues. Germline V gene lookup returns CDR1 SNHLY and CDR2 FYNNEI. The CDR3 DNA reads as TGTGCCAGCATCTATCGCACTAGCACAGATACGCAGTATTTT. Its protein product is CASIYRTSTDTQYF.

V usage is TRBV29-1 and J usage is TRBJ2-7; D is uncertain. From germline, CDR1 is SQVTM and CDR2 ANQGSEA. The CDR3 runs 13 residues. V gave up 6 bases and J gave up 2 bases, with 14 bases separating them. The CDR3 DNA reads TGCAGCGTAGTACACCGACGCCCCTACGAGCAGTACTTC. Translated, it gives CSVVHRRPYEQYF.

The CDR3 protein is CAIGGQGSTGELFF. In DNA form, the CDR3 reads TGTGCCATCGGGGGACAGGGGAGCACCGGGGAGCTGTTTTTT. The chain joins TRBV10-3 to TRBJ2-2, with TRBD1 identical over 10 bases. Unmatched junction bases numbered 4, after V lost 8 bases and J lost 4 bases. The length of the CDR3 is 14 residues. Looked up from germline, CDR1 is ENHRY and CDR2 is SYGVKD.

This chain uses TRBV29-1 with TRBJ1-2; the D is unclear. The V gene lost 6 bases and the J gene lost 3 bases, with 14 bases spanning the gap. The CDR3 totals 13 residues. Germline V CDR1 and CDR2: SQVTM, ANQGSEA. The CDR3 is CSVLNTGYYGYTF. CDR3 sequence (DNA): TGCAGCGTGCTTAACACTGGATACTATGGCTACACCTTC.

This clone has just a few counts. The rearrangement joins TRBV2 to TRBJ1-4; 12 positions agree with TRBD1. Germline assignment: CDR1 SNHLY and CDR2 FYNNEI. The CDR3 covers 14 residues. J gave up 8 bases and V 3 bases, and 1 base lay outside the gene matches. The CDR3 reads CASSDGTGGEKLFF. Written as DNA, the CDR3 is TGTGCCAGCAGTGATGGGACAGGGGGCGAAAAACTGTTTTTT.

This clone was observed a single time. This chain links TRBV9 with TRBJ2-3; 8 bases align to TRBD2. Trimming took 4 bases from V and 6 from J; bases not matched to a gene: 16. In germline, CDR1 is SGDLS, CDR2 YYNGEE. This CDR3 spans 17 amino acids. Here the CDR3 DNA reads TGTGCCAGCAGCCCATCCGTCCGAGGAGCGGGAGCCGATACGCAGTATTTT. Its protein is CASSPSVRGAGADTQYF.

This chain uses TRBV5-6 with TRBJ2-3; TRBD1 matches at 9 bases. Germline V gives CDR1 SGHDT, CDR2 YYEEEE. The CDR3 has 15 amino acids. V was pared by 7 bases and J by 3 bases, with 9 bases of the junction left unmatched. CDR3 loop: CASRPRDRATDTQYF. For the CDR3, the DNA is TGTGCCAGCCGCCCCCGGGACAGGGCGACAGATACGCAGTATTTT.

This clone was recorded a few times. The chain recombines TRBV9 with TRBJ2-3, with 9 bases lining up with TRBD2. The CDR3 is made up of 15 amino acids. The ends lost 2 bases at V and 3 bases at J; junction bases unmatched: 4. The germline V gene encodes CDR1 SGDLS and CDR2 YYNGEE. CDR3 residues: CASSVPSGMTDTQYF. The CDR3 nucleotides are TGTGCCAGCAGCGTCCCTAGCGGGATGACAGATACGCAGTATTTT.

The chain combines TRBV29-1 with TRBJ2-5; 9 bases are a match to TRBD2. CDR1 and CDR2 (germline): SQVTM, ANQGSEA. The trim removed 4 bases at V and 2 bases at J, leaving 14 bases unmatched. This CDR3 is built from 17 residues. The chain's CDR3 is CSVVGFAGGPRQETQYF. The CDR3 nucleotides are TGCAGCGTTGTAGGGTTCGCGGGAGGGCCGCGGCAAGAGACCCAGTACTTC.